Below are 10 T cell receptor beta chains sequenced from a single sample in a study of glioma-infiltrating T cells. Using RNA template, CDR3s of TCR alpha and beta were amplified with iRepertoire arm-PCR. A single record per CDR3 protein comes from TCRdb applying MiXCR to the multiplex PCR reads. In the table there are about 93,000 distinct CDR3 sequences, around 37% of which are singletons. Sequencing used glioma tissue, nonneoplastic brain tissue, or PBMCs (not recorded which). Receptor source: a human donor with low-grade glioma or glioblastoma, undergoing nonglioma brain surgery, or in good health (not recorded which).

With respect to this clonotype: Since no conserved phenylalanine or tryptophan closes the CDR3, a read error is the likely cause. The chain is built from TRBV6-2 or TRBV6-3 and TRBJ1-1; 7 bases align to TRBD1. With 6 bases clipped from V and 0 bases from J, the junction kept 22 bases outside the gene matches. From germline, CDR1 is MNHEY and CDR2 SVGEGT. The CDR3 contains 20 residues. The CDR3 nucleotides are TGTGCCAGCAGATACCGGGACAGCGAATGTCCCTCCCCCATGAACACTGAAGCTTTCCTT. It codes for CASRYRDSECPSPMNTEAFL.

Notes on this clonotype: With a much larger clone just one base away, this may be a read error. The chain links TRBV18 to TRBJ2-7, with 9 bases that match TRBD1. Germline CDR1 KGHSH, CDR2 LQKENI. The CDR3 loop spans 13 amino acids. As DNA, the CDR3 is TGTGCCAGATCACCTTTGGACAGGGGAGAGCAGTACTTC. Protein product: CARSPLDRGEQYF.

This clonotype was detected many times. The chain couples TRBV4-3 to TRBJ1-4; 8 bases are a match to TRBD1. Germline V gene data show CDR1 as LGHNA and CDR2 as YSLEER. The V gene end was trimmed by 2 bases and the J gene end by 7 bases; junction bases not matched to a gene: 6. The CDR3 extends over 15 amino acids. CDR3 DNA sequence: TGCGCCAGCAGCCAACAGACAGGGGAGGGTGAAAAACTGTTTTTT. This encodes CASSQQTGEGEKLFF.

This clonotype has ten or more counts. One end of the junction is discordant with germline, which a read error may explain. This chain uses TRBV18 with TRBJ2-1; the match to TRBD1 covers 10 bases. The CDR3 runs to 14 residues. CDR1 and CDR2 from the germline V gene are KGHSH and LQKENI. CDR3 sequence (DNA): TGTGCCAGCTCACCACCCGGACAGGGGGGCGCCGAGTCCTTC. This gives the protein CASSPPGQGGAESF. The full variable domain, rest sourced from reference TRBV18 and TRBJ2-1, is NAGVMQNPRHLVRRRGQEARLRCSPMKGHSHVYWYRQLPEEGLKFMVYLQKENIIDESGMPKERFSAEFPKEGPSILRIQQVVRGDSAAYFCASSPPGQGGAESFGPGTRLTVL.

V gene TRBV28 combines with J gene TRBJ2-7; D might be TRBD2 (5 bases). V lost 6 bases and J lost 7, with 19 bases in between. CDR3 size: 14 residues. Germline V gene sequence: CDR1 MDHEN, CDR2 SYDVKM. The CDR3 loop reads CASSLILGRGEQYF. In nucleotides, the CDR3 is TGTGCCAGCAGCCTCATTCTGGGGAGAGGGGAGCAGTACTTC.

This clonotype showed up just once. At one end, the junction sequence differs from germline, possibly due to a read error. V and J are TRBV20-1 and TRBJ2-1; D may be TRBD1 (5 bases). CDR1 DFQATT and CDR2 SNEGSKA come from the germline V gene (reference sequence). CDR3 size: 11 residues. CDR3 amino acids: CSATRVDVQLF. The CDR3 coding sequence is TGCAGTGCCACCAGGGTGGATGTGCAGCTCTTC.

With respect to this clonotype: Mismatch with germline at one junction end may stem from a read error. The genes are TRBV2 and TRBJ1-5; D perhaps matches TRBD1 (5 bases). Germline CDR1 is SNHLY and CDR2 is FYNNEI. This CDR3 has 15 amino acids. The DNA for the CDR3 is TGTGCCAGAAGTGAAGGACAAGTCATCAATCAGCCCCAGCATTTT. Translated, it gives CARSEGQVINQPQHF.

In regard to this clonotype: One end of the junction does not line up with germline, which may come from a read error. The chain links TRBV13 to TRBJ1-1, with D unresolved. Germline V gives CDR1 PRHDT, CDR2 FYEKMQ (reference sequence). The CDR3 loop spans 11 amino acids. The CDR3 region is CASSSFGEASF. The CDR3, as DNA: TGTGCCAGCAGCTCGTTTGGGGAAGCTTCCTTT.

In regard to this clonotype: A read error may account for a junction end that differs from germline. The CDR3 nucleotides are TGTGCCAGCAGTTTGGTGGTCAATCAACCCCAGCATTTT. It is translated as CASSLVVNQPQHF. V usage is TRBV28 and J usage is TRBJ1-5; D unresolved. Per the germline V gene, CDR1 is MDHEN and CDR2 is SYDVKM. The CDR3 loop spans 13 amino acids.

This clonotype showed up many times. The rearrangement links TRBV5-4 to TRBJ2-3; possibly TRBD1 for D (7 bases). Germline lookup yields CDR1 SGHNT and CDR2 YYREEE (reference sequence). There are 16 residues in the CDR3. Trimming stripped 1 base from V and 1 base from J, with 13 bases between. The CDR3 coding sequence is TGTGCCAGCAGCTTGCAGGGGGGCTGGGGCACAGATACGCAGTATTTT. Encoded protein: CASSLQGGWGTDTQYF.